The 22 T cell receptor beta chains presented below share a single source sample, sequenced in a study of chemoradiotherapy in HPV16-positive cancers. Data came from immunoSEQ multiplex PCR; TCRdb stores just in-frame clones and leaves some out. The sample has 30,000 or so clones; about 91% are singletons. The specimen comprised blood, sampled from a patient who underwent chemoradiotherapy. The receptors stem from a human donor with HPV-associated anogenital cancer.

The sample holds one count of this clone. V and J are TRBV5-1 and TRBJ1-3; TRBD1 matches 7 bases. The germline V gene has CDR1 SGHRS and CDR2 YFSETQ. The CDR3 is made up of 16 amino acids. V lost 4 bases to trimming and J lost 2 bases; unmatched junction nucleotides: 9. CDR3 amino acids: CASSPGTASTGNTIYF. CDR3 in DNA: TGCGCCAGCAGCCCCGGGACAGCCTCAACTGGAAACACCATATATTTT.

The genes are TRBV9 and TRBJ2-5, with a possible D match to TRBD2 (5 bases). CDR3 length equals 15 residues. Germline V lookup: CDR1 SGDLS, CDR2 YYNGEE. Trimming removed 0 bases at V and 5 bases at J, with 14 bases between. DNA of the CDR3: TGTGCCAGCAGCGTAGGGGTAAGGGAGAAGGAGACCCAGTACTTC. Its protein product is CASSVGVREKETQYF. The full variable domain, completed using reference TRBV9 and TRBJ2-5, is DSGVTQTPKHLITATGQRVTLRCSPRSGDLSVYWYQQSLDQGLQFLIQYYNGEERAKGNILERFSAQQFPDLHSELNLSSLELGDSALYFCASSVGVREKETQYFGPGTRLLVL.

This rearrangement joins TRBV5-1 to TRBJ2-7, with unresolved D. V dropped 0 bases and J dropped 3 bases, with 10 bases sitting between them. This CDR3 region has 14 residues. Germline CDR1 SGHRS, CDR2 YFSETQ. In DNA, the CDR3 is TGCGCCAGCAGCTTGGGGGAAACAAACTACGAGCAGTACTTC. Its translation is CASSLGETNYEQYF. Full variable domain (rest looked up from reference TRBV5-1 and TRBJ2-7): KAGVTQTPRYLIKTRGQQVTLSCSPISGHRSVSWYQQTPGQGLQFLFEYFSETQRNKGNFPGRFSGRQFSNSRSEMNVSTLELGDSALYLCASSLGETNYEQYFGPGTRLTVT.

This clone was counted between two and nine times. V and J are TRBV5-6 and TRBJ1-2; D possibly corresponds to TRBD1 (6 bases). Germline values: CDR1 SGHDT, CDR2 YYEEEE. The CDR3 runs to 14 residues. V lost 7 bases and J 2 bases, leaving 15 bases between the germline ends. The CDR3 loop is CASLTGLRNYGYTF. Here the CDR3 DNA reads TGTGCCAGCTTGACAGGTTTAAGAAACTATGGCTACACCTTC.

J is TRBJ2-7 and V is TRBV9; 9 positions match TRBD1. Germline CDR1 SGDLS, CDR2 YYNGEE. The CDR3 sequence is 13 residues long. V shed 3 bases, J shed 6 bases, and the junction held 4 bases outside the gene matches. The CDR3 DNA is TGTGCCAGCAGCGGGACAGGGGAGGGCGAGCAGTACTTC. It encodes CASSGTGEGEQYF.

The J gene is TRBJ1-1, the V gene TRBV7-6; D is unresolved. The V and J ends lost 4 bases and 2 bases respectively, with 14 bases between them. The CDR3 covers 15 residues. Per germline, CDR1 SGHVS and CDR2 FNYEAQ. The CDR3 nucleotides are TGTGCCAGCAGCTCGTCCGGAGGGCCCAACACTGAAGCTTTCTTT. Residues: CASSSSGGPNTEAFF.

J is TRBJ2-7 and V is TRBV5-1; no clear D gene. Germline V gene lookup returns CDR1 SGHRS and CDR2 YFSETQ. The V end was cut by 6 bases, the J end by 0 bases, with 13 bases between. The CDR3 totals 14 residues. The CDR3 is CASTEHQSSYEQYF. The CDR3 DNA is TGCGCCAGCACGGAACATCAGAGCTCCTACGAGCAGTACTTC. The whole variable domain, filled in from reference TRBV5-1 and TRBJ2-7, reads KAGVTQTPRYLIKTRGQQVTLSCSPISGHRSVSWYQQTPGQGLQFLFEYFSETQRNKGNFPGRFSGRQFSNSRSEMNVSTLELGDSALYLCASTEHQSSYEQYFGPGTRLTVT.

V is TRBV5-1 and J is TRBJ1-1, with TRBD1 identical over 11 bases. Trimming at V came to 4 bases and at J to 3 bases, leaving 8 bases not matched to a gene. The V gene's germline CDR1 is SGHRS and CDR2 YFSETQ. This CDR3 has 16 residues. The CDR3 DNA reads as TGCGCCAGCAGCCCCGGACAGGGGGCATGGGACACTGAAGCTTTCTTT. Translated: CASSPGQGAWDTEAFF.

CDR3 sequence reads: CASSLLGGNSPLHF. CDR3 DNA sequence: TGTGCCAGCAGTTTATTGGGCGGAAATTCACCCCTCCACTTT. This rearrangement joins TRBV27 to TRBJ1-6; D is ambiguous. CDR3 length: 14 amino acids. Germline V CDR1 and CDR2: MNHEY, SMNVEV (reference sequence). With 1 base removed from V and 7 bases from J, the gap between germline ends came to 8 bases.

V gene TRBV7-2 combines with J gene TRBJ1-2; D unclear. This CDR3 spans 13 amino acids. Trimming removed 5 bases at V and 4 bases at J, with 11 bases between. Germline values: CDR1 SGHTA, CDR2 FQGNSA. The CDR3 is CASSPGSFYGYTF. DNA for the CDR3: TGTGCCAGCAGCCCCGGCAGCTTCTATGGCTACACCTTC.

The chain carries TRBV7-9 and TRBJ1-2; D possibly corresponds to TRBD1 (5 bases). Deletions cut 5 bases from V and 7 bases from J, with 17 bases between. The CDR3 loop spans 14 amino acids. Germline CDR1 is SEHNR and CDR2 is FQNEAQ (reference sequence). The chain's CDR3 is CASSPEAGRRGYTF. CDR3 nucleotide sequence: TGTGCCAGCAGCCCTGAGGCAGGGCGTCGTGGCTACACCTTC.

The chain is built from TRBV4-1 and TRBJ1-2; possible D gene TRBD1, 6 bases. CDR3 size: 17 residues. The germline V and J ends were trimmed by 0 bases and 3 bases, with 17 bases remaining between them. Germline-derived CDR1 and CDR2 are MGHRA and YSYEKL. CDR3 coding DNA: TGCGCCAGCAGCCAAGATAGGGCGGGGGGCGCTTACTATGGCTACACCTTC. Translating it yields CASSQDRAGGAYYGYTF.

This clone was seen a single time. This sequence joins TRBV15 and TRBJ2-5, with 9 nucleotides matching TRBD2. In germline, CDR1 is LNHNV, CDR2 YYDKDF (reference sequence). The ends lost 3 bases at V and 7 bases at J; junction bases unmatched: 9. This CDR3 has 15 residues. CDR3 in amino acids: CATSRVAGEMGTQYF. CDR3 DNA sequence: TGTGCCACCAGCAGGGTAGCGGGGGAGATGGGGACCCAGTACTTC. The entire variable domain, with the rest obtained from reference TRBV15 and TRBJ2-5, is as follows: DAMVIQNPRYQVTQFGKPVTLSCSQTLNHNVMYWYQQKSSQAPKLLFHYYDKDFNNEADTPDNFQSRRPNTSFCFLDIRSPGLGDTAMYLCATSRVAGEMGTQYFGPGTRLLVL.

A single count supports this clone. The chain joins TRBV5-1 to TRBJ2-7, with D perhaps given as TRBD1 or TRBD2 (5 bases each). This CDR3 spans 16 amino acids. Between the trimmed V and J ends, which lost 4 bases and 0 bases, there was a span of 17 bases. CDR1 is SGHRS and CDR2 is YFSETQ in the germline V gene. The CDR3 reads CASSPGWGKTSYEQYF. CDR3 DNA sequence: TGCGCCAGCAGCCCGGGTTGGGGGAAAACCTCCTACGAGCAGTACTTC. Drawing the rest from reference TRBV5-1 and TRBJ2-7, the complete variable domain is KAGVTQTPRYLIKTRGQQVTLSCSPISGHRSVSWYQQTPGQGLQFLFEYFSETQRNKGNFPGRFSGRQFSNSRSEMNVSTLELGDSALYLCASSPGWGKTSYEQYFGPGTRLTVT.

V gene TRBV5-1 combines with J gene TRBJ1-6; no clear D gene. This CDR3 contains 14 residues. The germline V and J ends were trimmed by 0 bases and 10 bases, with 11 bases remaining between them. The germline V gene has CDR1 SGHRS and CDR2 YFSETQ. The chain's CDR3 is CASSLGQFLSPLHF. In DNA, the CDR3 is TGCGCCAGCAGCTTGGGGCAGTTCCTCTCACCCCTCCACTTT.

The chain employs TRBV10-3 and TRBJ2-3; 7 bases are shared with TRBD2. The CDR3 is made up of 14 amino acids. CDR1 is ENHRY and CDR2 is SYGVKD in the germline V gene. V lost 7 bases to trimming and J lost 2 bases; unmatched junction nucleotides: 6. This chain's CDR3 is CAIMGLADTDTQYF. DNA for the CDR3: TGTGCCATCATGGGGCTAGCGGACACAGATACGCAGTATTTT.

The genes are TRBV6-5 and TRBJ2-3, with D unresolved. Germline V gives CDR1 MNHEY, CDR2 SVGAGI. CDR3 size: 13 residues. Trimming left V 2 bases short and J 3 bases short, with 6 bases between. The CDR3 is CASSYLRTDTQYF. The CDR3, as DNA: TGTGCCAGCAGTTACCTAAGGACAGATACGCAGTATTTT.

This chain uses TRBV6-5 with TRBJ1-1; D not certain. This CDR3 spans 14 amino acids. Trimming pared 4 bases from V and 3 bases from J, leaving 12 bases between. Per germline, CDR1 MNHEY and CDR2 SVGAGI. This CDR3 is CASSLAGWDTEAFF. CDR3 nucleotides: TGTGCCAGCAGTTTAGCGGGGTGGGACACTGAAGCTTTCTTT.

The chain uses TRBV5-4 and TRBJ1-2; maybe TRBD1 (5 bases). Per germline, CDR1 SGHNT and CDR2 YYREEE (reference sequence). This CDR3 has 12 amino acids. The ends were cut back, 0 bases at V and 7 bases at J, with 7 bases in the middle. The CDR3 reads CASSLGQGGYTF. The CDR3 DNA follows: TGTGCCAGCAGCTTGGGGCAGGGTGGCTACACCTTC.

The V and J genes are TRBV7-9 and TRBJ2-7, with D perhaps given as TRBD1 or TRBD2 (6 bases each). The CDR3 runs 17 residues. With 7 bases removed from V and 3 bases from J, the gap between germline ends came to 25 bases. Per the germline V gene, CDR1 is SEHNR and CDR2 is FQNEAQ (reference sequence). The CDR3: CASKDTRDTLFSYEQYF. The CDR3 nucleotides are TGTGCCAGCAAAGACACGCGGGACACACTATTTAGCTACGAGCAGTACTTC.

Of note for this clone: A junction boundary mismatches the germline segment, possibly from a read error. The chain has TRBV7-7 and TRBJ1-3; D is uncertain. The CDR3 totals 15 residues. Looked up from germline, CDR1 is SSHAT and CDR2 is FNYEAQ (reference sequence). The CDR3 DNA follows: TGTGCTAGCAGCTTAGCGCACGAGCCGGGAAACACCATATATTTT. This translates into CASSLAHEPGNTIYF.

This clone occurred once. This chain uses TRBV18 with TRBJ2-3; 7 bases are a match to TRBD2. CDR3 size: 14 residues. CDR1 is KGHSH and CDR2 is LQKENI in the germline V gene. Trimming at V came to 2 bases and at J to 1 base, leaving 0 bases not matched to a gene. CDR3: CASSPSGGTDTQYF. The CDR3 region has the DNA TGTGCCAGCTCACCAAGCGGGGGCACAGATACGCAGTATTTT.